This T cell receptor beta chain is from a study of blood T cells in healthy people across ages. Study-wide points: When set beside aged donors, long-lived donors presented more naive CD4+ cells and higher diversity.

Germline-derived CDR1 and CDR2 are DFQATT and SNEGSKA (reference sequence). V lost 2 bases and J lost 9; bases outside the gene matches: 12. This CDR3 spans 14 amino acids. PCR was performed a second time for about 7 to 12 cycles using a sample-barcoded 5' primer and a J-beta primer mix. TCRdb itself ran the 5' RACE reads through MiXCR, one entry per CDR3 protein. The profile shows 850,000 or so distinct CDR3 sequences, more than 25% of them singletons. A note on this clonotype: Its antigen is as yet unknown.

The TCR was taken from a woman of 80 years or more in good health. The chain is built from TRBV20-1 and TRBJ1-2; 7 bases line up with TRBD1. The specimen was blood. The CDR3 sequence is CSARPQGGITSYTF. CDR3 DNA sequence: TGCAGTGCTAGACCCCAGGGGGGGATAACGAGCTACACCTTC.